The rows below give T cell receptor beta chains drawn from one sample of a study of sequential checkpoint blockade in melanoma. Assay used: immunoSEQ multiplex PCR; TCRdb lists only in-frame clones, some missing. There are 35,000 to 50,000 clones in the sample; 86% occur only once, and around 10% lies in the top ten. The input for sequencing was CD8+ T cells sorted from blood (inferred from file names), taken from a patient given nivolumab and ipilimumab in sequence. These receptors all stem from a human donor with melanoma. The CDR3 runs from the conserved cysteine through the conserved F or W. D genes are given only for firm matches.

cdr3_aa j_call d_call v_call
CASSSGQGIYEQYF TRBJ2-7 TRBD1 TRBV7-3
CASSYSNFEGAEAFF TRBJ1-1 . TRBV6-5
CASSLGGGTTEAFF TRBJ1-1 . TRBV7-6
CASTGTGGGPEAFF TRBJ1-1 TRBD1 TRBV9
CASSLGTGSTEAFF TRBJ1-1 TRBD1 TRBV7-9
CATSRDRGRPEAFF TRBJ1-1 . TRBV15
CASSPGTGGDPYSGNTIYF TRBJ1-3 TRBD1 TRBV18
CASSKGGAGSYGYTF TRBJ1-2 . TRBV19
CASSLYREGLGTSHF TRBJ2-5 TRBD2 TRBV28
CASSITGTSSETQYF TRBJ2-5 TRBD2 TRBV7-9
CASSPGLATYEQYF . TRBD2 TRBV4-1
CSVVRGSAYGYTF TRBJ1-2 . TRBV29-1
CASSIARANEQFF TRBJ2-1 . TRBV19
CASSPSGRSDEQYF TRBJ2-7 TRBD2 TRBV7-9
CASSQEELILYGYTF TRBJ1-2 . TRBV4-2
CASTLIQGVGGYTF TRBJ1-2 TRBD1 TRBV6-6
CATSVDTGGGTQETQYF TRBJ2-5 TRBD1 TRBV15
CASSQGRGVVETQYF TRBJ2-5 . TRBV14
CASSVAGHPGNTIYF TRBJ1-3 . TRBV9
CASSMILAGGPLETQYF TRBJ2-5 TRBD2 TRBV19
CASSVLAGVSNEQFF TRBJ2-1 TRBD2 TRBV7-9
CAISESYWTGGSGYTF TRBJ1-2 TRBD1 TRBV10-3
CAAPGTSGKPYEQYF TRBJ2-7 TRBD2 TRBV6-1
CASSPYTGTTEAFF TRBJ1-1 . TRBV7-9
CASSFGQGLEAFF TRBJ1-1 . TRBV5-1
CASSFRGGGSYEQYF TRBJ2-7 TRBD2 TRBV27
CSVPDGGSALMKVGGYTF TRBJ1-2 . TRBV29-1
CASSPGQADEQFF TRBJ2-1 TRBD1 TRBV19
CASSGLSNEQFF TRBJ2-1 . TRBV5-8
CASSYGLAGVWEQYF TRBJ2-7 TRBD2 TRBV4-3
CASSLVGGHTGELFF TRBJ2-2 . TRBV7-6
CSARRGGERVGDTQYF TRBJ2-3 . TRBV29-1
CASSQDVPSGNEQFF TRBJ2-1 TRBD2 TRBV4-1
CAISEDTLTDTQYF TRBJ2-3 . TRBV10-3
CASSWGQGSYEQYF TRBJ2-7 TRBD1 TRBV19